These 13 T cell receptor beta chains originate from one sample sequenced in a study of post-analysis software for immune sequencing data. General study results and limits: Relative to controls, patients had several TRBV segments at higher frequency, with TRBV5-6, TRBV5-1 and TRBV20-1 among these.

Their specific antigens are unknown. cDNA libraries of TCR beta carried unique molecular identifiers. TCRdb recomputed calls from the PCR reads with MiXCR, one row per CDR3 protein. The sample has about 760,000 distinct CDR3 sequences, less than 35% seen once. Sequences were obtained from blood. Every receptor here comes from a girl between 5 and 17 years old with multiple sclerosis.

This sequence joins TRBV7-9 and TRBJ2-2; unclear D gene. CDR1 and CDR2 from the germline V gene are SEHNR and FQNEAQ (reference sequence). This CDR3 contains 14 residues. The V gene lost 5 bases and the J gene lost 0 bases, with 7 bases spanning the gap. CDR3: CASSDDPNTGELFF. CDR3 nucleotide sequence: TGTGCCAGCAGCGACGACCCGAACACCGGGGAGCTGTTTTTT.

The rearrangement joins TRBV15 to TRBJ1-5, with TRBD1 as a possible D gene (5 bases). CDR3 length: 15 amino acids. Trimming removed 0 bases at V and 6 bases at J, with 12 bases between. Germline lookup yields CDR1 LNHNV and CDR2 YYDKDF (reference sequence). The CDR3 nucleotides are TGTGCCACCAGCAGAGATCTACGGGACGGTCAGCCCCAGCATTTT. This gives the protein CATSRDLRDGQPQHF.

This clonotype was counted between two and nine times. The rearrangement links TRBV6-2 or TRBV6-3 to TRBJ2-5; D may match TRBD1 or TRBD2 (6 bases each). This CDR3 is built from 14 residues. V was clipped by 6 bases and J by 5 bases, with 16 bases between them. Germline V CDR1 and CDR2: MNHEY, SVGEGT. The CDR3 DNA reads as TGTGCCAGCAGGAAGATCGGGGGCACGGAGACCCAGTACTTC. Translation gives CASRKIGGTETQYF.

This clonotype was picked up many times. The chain recombines TRBV27 with TRBJ2-5, with 8 bases fitting TRBD1. The CDR3 length is 15 residues. CDR1 and CDR2 from the germline V gene are MNHEY and SMNVEV (reference sequence). The J segment lost 2 bases and the V segment lost 5 bases, leaving 7 bases of the junction unmatched. For the CDR3, the DNA is TGTGCCAGCAGTACTGGCAGGGGGCTGCAAGAGACCCAGTACTTC. Amino acid sequence: CASSTGRGLQETQYF.

This sequence joins TRBV19 and TRBJ1-4, with D maybe TRBD1 (5 bases). Trimming removed 6 bases at V and 5 bases at J, with 13 bases between. This CDR3 contains 14 residues. Germline V gives CDR1 LNHDA, CDR2 SQIVND (reference sequence). The CDR3 DNA sequence: TGTGCCAGTAGAAGAGGGACCGCGAATGAAAAACTGTTTTTT. It is translated as CASRRGTANEKLFF.

V usage is TRBV7-2 and J usage is TRBJ1-1, with D hard to call. Trimming shortened V by 2 bases and J by 0 bases, and 10 bases separated the two germline ends. Germline CDR1 reads SGHTA; CDR2 reads FQGNSA. There are 15 residues in the CDR3. The CDR3 sequence: CASSLSPLMNTEAFF. CDR3 nucleotide sequence: TGTGCCAGCAGCTTAAGCCCTTTGATGAACACTGAAGCTTTCTTT.

For this clonotype: One junction end does not reproduce the germline sequence, and a read error may be involved. The J gene is TRBJ2-5, the V gene TRBV18; D is ambiguous. CDR3 size: 11 residues. From germline, CDR1 is KGHSH and CDR2 LQKENI. Written as DNA, the CDR3 is TGTACCAGCTCACCAGGAGAGACCCAGTACTTC. It specifies CTSSPGETQYF.

This clonotype occurred a few times. CDR3 residues: CARGTDRAGEQYF. For the CDR3, the DNA is TGTGCCAGGGGGACTGACAGGGCCGGCGAGCAGTACTTC. This sequence joins TRBV6-5 and TRBJ2-7; the D gene is possibly TRBD1 (7 bases). V lost 9 bases to trimming and J lost 6 bases, with 18 bases between them. CDR1 and CDR2 (germline): MNHEY, SVGAGI. This CDR3 region has 13 residues.

This clonotype was picked up a small number of times. This rearrangement joins TRBV7-9 to TRBJ1-6; D is unclear. Germline CDR1 and CDR2: SEHNR and FQNEAQ (reference sequence). V lost 5 bases, J lost 11 bases, and 10 bases lay in between. The CDR3 consists of 12 residues. CDR3 sequence: CASSLLRAPLHF. Written as DNA, the CDR3 is TGTGCCAGCAGCCTGCTCCGGGCACCCCTCCACTTT.

This clonotype was observed a few times. The genes are TRBV12-3 or TRBV12-4 and TRBJ2-3, with 8 bases matching TRBD2. Trimming removed 6 bases from V and 1 base from J; junction bases left unmatched: 6. This CDR3 spans 15 amino acids. The CDR3 here is CASRVGGRRTDTQYF. For the CDR3, the DNA is TGTGCCAGCAGGGTGGGCGGGAGGCGCACAGATACGCAGTATTTT.

The chain links TRBV6-6 to TRBJ1-1; 8 positions match TRBD1. The V gene end was trimmed by 1 base and the J gene end by 10 bases; junction bases not matched to a gene: 8. The CDR3 length is 14 residues. Germline-derived CDR1 and CDR2 are MNHNY and SVGAGI (reference sequence). The CDR3 DNA reads as TGTGCCAGCAGTTACTTCGTAGGACAGGGCGGAGCTTTCTTT. Protein: CASSYFVGQGGAFF.

This clonotype was seen only a few times. The chain couples TRBV7-9 to TRBJ1-1, with TRBD1 matching over 10 bases. From germline, CDR1 is SEHNR and CDR2 FQNEAQ (reference sequence). With V trimmed by 5 bases and J by 4 bases, 7 bases remained unmatched. The CDR3 has 15 residues. The DNA of the CDR3 is TGTGCCAGCAGCCCCTGGGGACAGGGGTCCACTGAAGCTTTCTTT. Residues: CASSPWGQGSTEAFF.

In its sample, this clonotype was seen a few times. V usage is TRBV2 and J usage is TRBJ2-7; D is unclear. This CDR3 comprises 13 residues. Between the trimmed V and J ends, which lost 8 bases and 2 bases, there was a span of 13 bases. Germline lookup yields CDR1 SNHLY and CDR2 FYNNEI. The CDR3 loop is CASARNTAYEQYF. Here the CDR3 DNA reads TGTGCCAGCGCCCGCAATACTGCCTACGAGCAGTACTTC.